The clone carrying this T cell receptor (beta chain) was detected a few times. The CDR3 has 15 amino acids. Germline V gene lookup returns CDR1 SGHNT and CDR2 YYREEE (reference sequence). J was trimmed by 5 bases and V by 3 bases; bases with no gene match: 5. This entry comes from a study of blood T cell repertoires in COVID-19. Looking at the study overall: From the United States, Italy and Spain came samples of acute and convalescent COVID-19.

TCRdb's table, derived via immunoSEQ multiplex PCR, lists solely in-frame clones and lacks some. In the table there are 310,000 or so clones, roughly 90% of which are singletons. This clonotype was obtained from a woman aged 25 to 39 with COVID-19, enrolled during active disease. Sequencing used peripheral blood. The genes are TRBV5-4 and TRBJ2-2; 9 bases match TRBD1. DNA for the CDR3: TGTGCCAGCAGCTCCGGGACAGGGAGTACCGGGGAGCTGTTTTTT. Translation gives CASSSGTGSTGELFF.